These T cell receptor beta chains were read from a single sample in a study of shared clonotypes between healthy human individuals. TCRdb keeps only in-frame clones here, not all; method: immunoSEQ multiplex PCR. This table holds roughly 550,000 clones, roughly 95% found once. The material sequenced was naive CD8+ T cells sorted from blood. These receptors all come from a woman between 25 and 40 years old in good health. The conserved cysteine and the conserved F or W are not part of the CDR3 here. The size of a clone is reported for some rows only, either as once, few or many, or as a class for expanded clones.

NA,12,TRBV28,ASSPSGTGYGYT
NA,12,TRBV28,ASSLPGGNQPQH
NA,13,TRBV28,ASSSQGDSYNEQF
NA,12,TRBV21-1,APLGDNSNQPQH
NA,11,TRBV4-1,ASSSTSSYEQY
NA,13,TRBV4-1,ASSQILASTDTQY
NA,12,TRBV29-1,SAGIAETSYEQY
NA,10,TRBV6-6,ASLSGTDTQY
NA,11,TRBV4-2,ASSQKEGVEQF
few,13,TRBV7-3,ASSLATGSLETQY
NA,13,TRBV5-6,ASSLGQGAGETQY
NA,10,TRBV29-1,SVGTGVGEQY
NA,12,TRBV27,ASSSGLSNQPQH
NA,14,TRBV13,ASSPWGGGDHSPLH
once,12,TRBV27,ASSSEADLGPQY
NA,12,TRBV7-2,ASRPTRVDYGYT
NA,14,TRBV4-1,ASSQEGLAGGPEQF
NA,12,TRBV7-9,ASSPGGRDTEAF
NA,18,TRBV2,ASSGDRRRGPFANTGELF
NA,13,TRBV28,ASSYPQGSNEKLF
NA,13,TRBV15,ATSSGAEITDTQY
NA,16,TRBV14,ASSQEPFWREEINEQF
NA,13,TRBV4-2,ASSQDYQGSYEQY
NA,17,TRBV7-8,ASSLALGTSGSTTDTQY
NA,13,TRBV10-3,AITRGQASTDTQY
NA,11,TRBV28,ASSPTGNYGYT
NA,13,TRBV5-6,ASSLLYPATGTQY
NA,12,TRBV2,ASSGQVSTDTQY
NA,14,TRBV4-1,ASSQVRRSGANVLT
NA,12,TRBV5-4,ASSLGDRAYEQY
NA,14,TRBV7-9,ASSLGTGGTNEKLF
NA,12,TRBV5-4,ASSYGTGPDTQY
NA,14,TRBV28,ASSFGPGQVYNEQF
NA,13,TRBV28,ASSYPGGNTGELF
NA,11,TRBV6-5,ASSYGEVTEAF
NA,13,TRBV2,ASSPRVILTDTQY
NA,14,TRBV27,ASSLGPGSSQETQY
NA,16,TRBV7-9,ASRQNQWGLAGADTQY
NA,12,TRBV7-6,ASSLVLADNEQF
few,11,TRBV6-5,ASRQGAYTEAF
NA,14,TRBV7-9,ASSPTLGGSTDTQY
NA,9,TRBV28,ASSYTDTQY
once,12,TRBV7-2,ASSPSGDNQPQH
NA,11,TRBV28,ASSSTAGNTIY
once,14,TRBV4-1,ASSQQRFSSTDTQY
NA,11,TRBV29-1,SGVGTAKNIQY
once,11,TRBV5-1,ASSLISYNEQF
NA,12,TRBV14,ASSQGRKTGELF